This T cell receptor (beta chain) is from a study of Graves' ophthalmopathy and Graves' hyperthyroidism. Study background: Peripheral blood (taken before any treatment) was collected at initial diagnosis. General study results and limits: For predicting ophthalmopathy progression, the model had 70.59% sensitivity and around 72% specificity.

Concerning this clonotype itself: Its antigen is undetermined.

Germline values: CDR1 SGHTA, CDR2 FQGNSA. This CDR3 is built from 14 residues. With V trimmed by 5 bases and J by 3 bases, 6 bases remained unmatched. Pregnant or lactating patients and those with other autoimmune diseases or uncontrolled infections were excluded. The sequenced template was RNA, covering the TCR beta CDR3 region. Amplification began with first-round RT-PCR using HTBI primers, then second-round multiplex PCR was performed. From the multiplex PCR reads, TCRdb called clonotypes with MiXCR, one entry per CDR3 protein. The table records approximately 210,000 distinct CDR3 sequences, roughly 27% of them present only once.

Sequencing was done on a sample of peripheral blood. V usage is TRBV7-2 and J usage is TRBJ2-7, with 8 bases fitting TRBD2. The receptor's source is a man aged 50 to 59 with Graves' ophthalmopathy. CDR3 sequence: CASSPGLGGYEQYF. The CDR3 coding sequence is TGTGCCAGCAGCCCGGGACTAGGAGGCTACGAGCAGTACTTC.